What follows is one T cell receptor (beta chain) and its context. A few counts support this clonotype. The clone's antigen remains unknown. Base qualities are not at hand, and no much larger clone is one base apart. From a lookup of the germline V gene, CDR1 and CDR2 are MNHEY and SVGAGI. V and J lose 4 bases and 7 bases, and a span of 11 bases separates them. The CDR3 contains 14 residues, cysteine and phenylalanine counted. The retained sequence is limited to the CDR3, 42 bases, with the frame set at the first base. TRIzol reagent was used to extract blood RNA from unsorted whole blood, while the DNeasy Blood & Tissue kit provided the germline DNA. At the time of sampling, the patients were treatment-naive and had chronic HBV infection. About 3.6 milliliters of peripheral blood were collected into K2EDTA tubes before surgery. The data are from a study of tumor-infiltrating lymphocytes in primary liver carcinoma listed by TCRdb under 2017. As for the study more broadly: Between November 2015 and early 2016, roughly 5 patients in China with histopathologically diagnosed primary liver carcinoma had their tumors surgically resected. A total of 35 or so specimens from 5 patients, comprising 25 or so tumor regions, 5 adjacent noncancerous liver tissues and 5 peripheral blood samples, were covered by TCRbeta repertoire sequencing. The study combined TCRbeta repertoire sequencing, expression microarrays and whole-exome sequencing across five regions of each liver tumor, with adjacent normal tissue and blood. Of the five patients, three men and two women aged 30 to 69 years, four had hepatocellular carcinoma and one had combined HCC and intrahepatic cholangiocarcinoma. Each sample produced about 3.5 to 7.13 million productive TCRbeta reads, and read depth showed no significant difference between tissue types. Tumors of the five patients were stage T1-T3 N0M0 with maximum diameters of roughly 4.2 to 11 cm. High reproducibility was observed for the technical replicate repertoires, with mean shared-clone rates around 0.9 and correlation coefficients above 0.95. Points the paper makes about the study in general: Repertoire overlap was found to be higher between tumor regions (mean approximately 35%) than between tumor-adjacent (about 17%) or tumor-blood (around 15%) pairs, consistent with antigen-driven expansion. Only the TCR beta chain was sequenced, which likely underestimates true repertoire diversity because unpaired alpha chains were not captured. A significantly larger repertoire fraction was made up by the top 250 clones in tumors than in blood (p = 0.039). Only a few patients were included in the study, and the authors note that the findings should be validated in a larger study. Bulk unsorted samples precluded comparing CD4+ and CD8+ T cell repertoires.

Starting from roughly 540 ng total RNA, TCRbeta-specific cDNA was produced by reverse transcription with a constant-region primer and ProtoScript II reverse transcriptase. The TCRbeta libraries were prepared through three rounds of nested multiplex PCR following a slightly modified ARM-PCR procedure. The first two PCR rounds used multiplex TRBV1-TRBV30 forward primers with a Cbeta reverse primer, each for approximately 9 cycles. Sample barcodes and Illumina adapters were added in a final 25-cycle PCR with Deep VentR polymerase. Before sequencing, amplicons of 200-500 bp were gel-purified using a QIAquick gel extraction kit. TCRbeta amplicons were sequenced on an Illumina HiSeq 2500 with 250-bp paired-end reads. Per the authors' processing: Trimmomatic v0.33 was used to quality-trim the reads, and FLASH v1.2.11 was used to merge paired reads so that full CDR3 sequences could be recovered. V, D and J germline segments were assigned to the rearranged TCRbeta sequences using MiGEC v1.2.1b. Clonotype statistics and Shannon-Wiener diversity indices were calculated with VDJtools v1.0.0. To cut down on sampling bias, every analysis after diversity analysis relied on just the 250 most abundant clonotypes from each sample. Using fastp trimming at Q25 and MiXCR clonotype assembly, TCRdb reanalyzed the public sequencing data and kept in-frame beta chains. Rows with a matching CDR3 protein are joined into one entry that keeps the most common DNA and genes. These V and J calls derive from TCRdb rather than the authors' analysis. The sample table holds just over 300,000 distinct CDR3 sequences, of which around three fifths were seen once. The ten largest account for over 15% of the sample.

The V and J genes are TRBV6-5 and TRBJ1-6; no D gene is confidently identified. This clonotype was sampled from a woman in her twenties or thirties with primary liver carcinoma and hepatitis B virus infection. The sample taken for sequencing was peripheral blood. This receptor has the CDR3 CASSSKGWNSPLHF. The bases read TGTGCCAGCAGTTCTAAAGGGTGGAATTCACCCCTCCACTTT.